The T cell receptor (beta chain) described here comes from a study of tumor-infiltrating lymphocytes in primary liver carcinoma (dated 2017 in TCRdb). Regarding the study in general: Of the five patients, three men and two women aged 30 to 69 years, four had hepatocellular carcinoma and one had combined HCC and intrahepatic cholangiocarcinoma. TCRbeta repertoire sequencing covered 35 specimens from 5 patients: about 25 tumor regions, 5 adjacent noncancerous liver tissues and 5 peripheral blood samples. The five patients had tumors staged T1-T3 N0M0, with maximum diameters ranging from about 4.2 to 11 cm. To link TCRbeta repertoire diversity with the local molecular phenotype, the roughly 27 tumor region samples were profiled using Agilent mRNA microarrays. Each sample produced about 3.5 to 7.13 million productive TCRbeta reads, and read depth showed no significant difference between tissue types. For each liver tumor, the study sampled five regions along with adjacent normal tissue and blood, and applied TCRbeta repertoire sequencing, expression microarrays and whole-exome sequencing. High reproducibility was observed for the technical replicate repertoires, with mean shared-clone rates roughly 0.89 and correlation coefficients above 0.95. The paper as a whole reports these results and caveats: The top 250 clones accounted for a significantly greater share of the repertoire in tumors than in blood (p = 0.039). With just 4 or 5 patients in the study, the authors point out that the findings should be validated in a larger study. Only the TCR beta chain was sequenced, which likely underestimates true repertoire diversity because unpaired alpha chains were not captured. Pairs of tumor regions showed greater repertoire overlap (mean about 36%) than tumor-adjacent pairs (roughly 17%) or tumor-blood pairs (approximately 14%), which is consistent with antigen-driven expansion. Only roughly 8-25% of top clones appeared in all five regions of a tumor, which suggests that tumor-infiltrating T cells are spatially heterogeneous. Bulk unsorted samples precluded comparing CD4+ and CD8+ T cell repertoires.

This clonotype was picked up one time. No cognate antigen has been identified for it. Per-base quality was not reported, and no clone a single base away is much larger than it. Evidence from a single read is weak. Total RNA and DNA were co-extracted without cell sorting from around 20-30 mg of bulk tissue using the AllPrep DNA/RNA mini kit. Five patients with histopathologically diagnosed primary liver carcinoma underwent surgical resection in China between late 2015 and March 2016. At the time of sampling, the patients were treatment-naive and had chronic HBV infection. Each tumor was sampled at five spatially separated regions: the tumor centre plus the superior, inferior, left-lateral and right-lateral poles. Histological examination found more than 75% viable tumor cells in every tumor sample. Fresh tumor and adjacent tissue pieces were bisected; one half was stored in RNAlater at -80°C, the other sent for histology.

TCRbeta-specific cDNA was reverse-transcribed from 500 ng total RNA using a constant-region primer and ProtoScript II reverse transcriptase. Three nested multiplex PCR rounds, following a slightly modified ARM-PCR procedure, were used to build the TCRbeta libraries. Each of the first two PCR rounds ran for approximately 10 cycles and used multiplex TRBV1-TRBV30 forward primers together with a Cbeta reverse primer. A final 25-cycle PCR with Deep VentR polymerase added sample barcodes and Illumina adapters. Before sequencing, amplicons of 200-500 bp were gel-purified using a QIAquick gel extraction kit. An Illumina HiSeq 2500 was used to sequence the TCRbeta amplicons, generating 250-bp paired-end reads. As for the authors' bioinformatics: Trimmomatic v0.33 was used to quality-trim the reads, and FLASH v1.2.11 was used to merge paired reads so that full CDR3 sequences could be recovered. V, D and J germline segments were assigned to the rearranged TCRbeta sequences using MiGEC v1.2.1b. Clonotype statistics and Shannon-Wiener diversity indices were calculated with VDJtools v1.0.0. To cut down on sampling bias, every analysis after diversity analysis relied on just the 250 most abundant clonotypes from each sample. In TCRdb, the public reads were trimmed at Q25 with fastp and aligned with MiXCR, with productive beta chains retained. Entries that share a CDR3 protein sequence are merged under the most common genes and DNA. The V and J calls come from TCRdb's annotation, not from the publication. The sample has tens of thousands of distinct CDR3 sequences on record, 71% of them singletons. Together, the top ten hold roughly 15% of the sample.

The trim is 0 bases for V and 6 bases for J, with a gap of 19 bases between the germline ends. The germline V gene supplies CDR1 SGHAT and CDR2 FQNNGV. The CDR3 starts with the cysteine, ends with the phenylalanine, and has 17 residues. Only the CDR3 DNA is retained, 51 bases long and in frame from the first base. The V and J genes are TRBV11-2 and TRBJ2-3; perhaps TRBD2 is the D gene, with 5 bases matching. The sequence was collected from a woman aged 60-75 years with primary liver carcinoma and hepatitis B virus infection. Material for sequencing was liver tumor tissue from sampling region 4. The sample's cell subset or site label is to be understood as: tumor region T4, right-lateral pole. The CDR3 corresponds to CASSLDRLIGFFDTQYF. The nucleotide sequence is TGTGCCAGCAGCTTAGATCGACTAATAGGCTTTTTTGATACGCAGTATTTT.